What follows are 6 T cell receptor beta chains derived from one specimen sequenced in a study of post-analysis software for immune sequencing data. Study-wide results and limits: With TRBV5-6, TRBV5-1 and TRBV20-1 included, five TRBV segments were more frequent in patients than in controls.

Presence of unique molecular identifiers characterized the TCR beta cDNA libraries. TCRdb analysed the PCR reads with MiXCR anew, one entry per CDR3 protein. The repertoire holds hundreds of thousands of distinct CDR3 sequences, 55% to 60% seen once, with roughly 12% in the top ten. Their specific antigens are unknown. Specimen: blood. Source of these receptors: a girl aged 2 to 10 with multiple sclerosis.

The chain links TRBV7-3 to TRBJ2-1; D is uncertain. V lost 2 bases, J lost 8 bases, and 19 bases lay in between. The germline gives CDR1 SGHTA, CDR2 FQGTGA. The CDR3 contains 16 residues. The CDR3 spells CASSLLGFKGKDEQFF. The CDR3 coding sequence is TGTGCCAGCAGCTTACTAGGCTTTAAGGGTAAGGATGAGCAGTTCTTC.

Note on this clonotype: The CDR3 does not close with the conserved phenylalanine or tryptophan, likely indicating a read error. The V call is TRBV20-1, the J call TRBJ2-3; D unclear. Germline CDR1 is DFQATT and CDR2 is SNEGSKA (reference sequence). The CDR3 spans 11 residues. V lost 6 bases to trimming and J lost 6 bases, with 10 bases between them. The CDR3 region is CSAPGGDTQYV. Here the CDR3 DNA reads TGCAGTGCCCCCGGTGGGGATACGCAGTATGTT.

This clonotype has just a few counts. The V call is TRBV5-6, the J call TRBJ1-2, with no clear D. This CDR3 is built from 11 residues. Trimming removed 6 bases from V and 8 bases from J, with 11 bases in between. The germline gives CDR1 SGHDT, CDR2 YYEEEE. CDR3 amino acids: CASIALSGYTF. The CDR3 coding sequence is TGTGCCAGCATCGCCCTGTCCGGCTACACCTTC.

This clonotype was counted only a few times. The V and J genes are TRBV5-1 and TRBJ2-3; the match to TRBD1 covers 7 bases. V shed 2 bases and J 2 bases; nucleotides not matched to a gene: 8. Germline V lookup: CDR1 SGHRS, CDR2 YFSETQ. The CDR3 loop spans 16 amino acids. CDR3 nucleotide sequence: TGCGCCAGCAGCTTAATGGACAGGCGGGTCACAGATACGCAGTATTTT. Amino acid sequence: CASSLMDRRVTDTQYF.

This clonotype was counted between two and nine times. The gene calls are TRBV10-1 and TRBJ2-7, with D perhaps TRBD2 (6 bases). CDR3 length: 11 residues. Germline V gives CDR1 WNHNN, CDR2 SYGVQD (reference sequence). V was clipped by 3 bases and J by 7 bases, with 7 bases between them. The CDR3 DNA is TGCGCCAGCAGTGATGGACTAGAGCAGTACTTC. Translation: CASSDGLEQYF.

The CDR3 nucleotides read TGCAGCGTTGAAAAGGACAGGGCTGAAGATACGCAGTATTTT. It specifies CSVEKDRAEDTQYF. This chain uses TRBV29-1 with TRBJ2-3; 8 positions agree with TRBD1. The CDR3 consists of 14 residues. Germline CDR1 is SQVTM and CDR2 is ANQGSEA. V was clipped by 2 bases and J by 5 bases; unmatched bases: 6.